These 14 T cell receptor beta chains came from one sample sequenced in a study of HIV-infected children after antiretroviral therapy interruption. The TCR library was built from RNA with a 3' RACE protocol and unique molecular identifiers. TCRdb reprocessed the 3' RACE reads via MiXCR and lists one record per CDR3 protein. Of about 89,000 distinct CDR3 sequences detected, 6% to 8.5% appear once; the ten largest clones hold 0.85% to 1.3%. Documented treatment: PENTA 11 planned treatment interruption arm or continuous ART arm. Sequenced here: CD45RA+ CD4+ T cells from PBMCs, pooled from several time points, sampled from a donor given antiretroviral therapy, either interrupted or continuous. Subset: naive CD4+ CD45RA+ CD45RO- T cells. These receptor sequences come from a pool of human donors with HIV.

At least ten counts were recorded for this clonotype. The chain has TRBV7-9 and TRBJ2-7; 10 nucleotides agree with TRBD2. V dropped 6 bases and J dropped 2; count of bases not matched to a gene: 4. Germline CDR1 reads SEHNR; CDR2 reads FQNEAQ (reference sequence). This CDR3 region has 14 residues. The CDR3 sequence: CASSRTSGAYEQYF. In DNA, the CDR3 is TGTGCCAGCAGTAGGACTAGCGGTGCCTACGAGCAGTACTTC.

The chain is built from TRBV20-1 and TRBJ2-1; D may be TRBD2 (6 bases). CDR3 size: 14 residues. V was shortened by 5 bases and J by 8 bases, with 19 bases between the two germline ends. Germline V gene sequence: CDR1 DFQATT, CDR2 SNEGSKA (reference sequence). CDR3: CSAAGRVGNHEQFF. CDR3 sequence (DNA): TGCAGTGCTGCCGGGAGAGTGGGGAACCATGAGCAGTTCTTC.

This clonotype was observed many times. In DNA, the CDR3 is TGTGCTAGTGGTTTGGGGTTAGGGACAGGGGAAACTGAAGCTTTCTTT. Protein: CASGLGLGTGETEAFF. The rearrangement uses TRBV12-5 and TRBJ1-1; TRBD1 matches 10 bases. Trimming at V came to 1 base and at J to 5 bases, leaving 7 bases not matched to a gene. The germline CDR1 and CDR2 sequences are LGHNT and FRNRAP. The CDR3 runs to 16 residues.

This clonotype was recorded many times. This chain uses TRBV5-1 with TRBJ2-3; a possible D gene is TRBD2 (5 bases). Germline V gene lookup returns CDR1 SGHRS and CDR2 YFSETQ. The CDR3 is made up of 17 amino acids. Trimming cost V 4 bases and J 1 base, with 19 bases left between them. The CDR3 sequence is CASSSGIWGERTDTQYF. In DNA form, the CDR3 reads TGCGCCAGCAGCAGTGGGATTTGGGGAGAGCGCACAGATACGCAGTATTTT.

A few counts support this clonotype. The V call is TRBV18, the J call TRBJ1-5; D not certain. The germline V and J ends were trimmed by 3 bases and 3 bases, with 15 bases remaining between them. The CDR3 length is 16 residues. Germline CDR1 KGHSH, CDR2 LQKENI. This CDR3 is CASSPRVRQLNQPQHF. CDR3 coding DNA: TGTGCCAGCTCACCGAGGGTCCGCCAGCTCAATCAGCCCCAGCATTTT.

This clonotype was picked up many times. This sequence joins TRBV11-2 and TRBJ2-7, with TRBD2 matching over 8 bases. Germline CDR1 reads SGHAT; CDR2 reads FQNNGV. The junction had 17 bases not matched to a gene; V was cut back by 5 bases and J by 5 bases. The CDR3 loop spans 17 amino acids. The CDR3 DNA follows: TGTGCCAGCAGCGTATCTAGCGGGCGAACCGGCATCCACGAGCAGTACTTC. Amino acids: CASSVSSGRTGIHEQYF.

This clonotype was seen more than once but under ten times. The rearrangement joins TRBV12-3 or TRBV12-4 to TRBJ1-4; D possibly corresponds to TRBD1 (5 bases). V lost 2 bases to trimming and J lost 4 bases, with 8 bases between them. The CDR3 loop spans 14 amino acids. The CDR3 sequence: CASSLPGINEKLFF. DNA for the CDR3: TGTGCCAGCAGTTTACCAGGGATTAATGAAAAACTGTTTTTT.

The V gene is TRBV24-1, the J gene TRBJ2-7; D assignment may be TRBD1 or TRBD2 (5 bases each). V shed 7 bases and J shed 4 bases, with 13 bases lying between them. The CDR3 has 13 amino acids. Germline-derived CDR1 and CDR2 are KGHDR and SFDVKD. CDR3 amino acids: CATSGADNYEQYF. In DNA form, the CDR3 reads TGTGCCACCAGCGGGGCGGACAATTACGAGCAGTACTTC.

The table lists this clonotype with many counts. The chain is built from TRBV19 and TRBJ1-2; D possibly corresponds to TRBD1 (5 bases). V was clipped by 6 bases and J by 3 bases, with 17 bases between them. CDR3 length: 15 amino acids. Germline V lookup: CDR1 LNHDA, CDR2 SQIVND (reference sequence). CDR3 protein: CASRSPGRDDYGYTF. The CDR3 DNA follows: TGTGCCAGTAGATCCCCCGGCAGGGATGACTATGGCTACACCTTC. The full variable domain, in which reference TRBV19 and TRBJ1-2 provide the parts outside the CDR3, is DGGITQSPKYLFRKEGQNVTLSCEQNLNHDAMYWYRQDPGQGLRLIYYSQIVNDFQKGDIAEGYSVSREKKESFPLTVTSAQKNPTAFYLCASRSPGRDDYGYTFGSGTRLTVV.

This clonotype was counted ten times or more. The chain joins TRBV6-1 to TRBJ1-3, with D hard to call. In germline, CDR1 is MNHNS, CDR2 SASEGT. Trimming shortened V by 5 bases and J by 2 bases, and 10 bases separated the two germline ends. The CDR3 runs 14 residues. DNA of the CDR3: TGTGCCAGCAGTACCGGAGTGACTGGAAACACCATATATTTT. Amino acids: CASSTGVTGNTIYF.

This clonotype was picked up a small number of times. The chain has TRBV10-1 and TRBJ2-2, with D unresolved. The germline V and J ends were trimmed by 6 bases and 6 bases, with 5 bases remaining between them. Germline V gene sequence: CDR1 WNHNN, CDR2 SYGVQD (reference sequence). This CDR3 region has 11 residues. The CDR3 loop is CASREAGELFF. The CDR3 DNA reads TGCGCCAGCAGAGAGGCCGGGGAGCTGTTTTTT.

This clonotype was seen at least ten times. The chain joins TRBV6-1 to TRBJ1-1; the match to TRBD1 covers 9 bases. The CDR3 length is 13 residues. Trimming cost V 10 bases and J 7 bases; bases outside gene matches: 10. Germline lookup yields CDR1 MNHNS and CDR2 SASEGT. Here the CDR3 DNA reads TGTGCCACCCCGGGACAGGGATTTGGTGAAGCTTTCTTT. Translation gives CATPGQGFGEAFF.

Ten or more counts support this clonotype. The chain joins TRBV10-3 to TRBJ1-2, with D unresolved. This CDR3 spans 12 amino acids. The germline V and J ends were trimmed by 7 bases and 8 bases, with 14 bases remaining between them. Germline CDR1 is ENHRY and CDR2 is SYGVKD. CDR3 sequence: CAITRDTGGYTF. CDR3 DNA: TGTGCCATCACGCGAGACACCGGGGGCTACACCTTC.

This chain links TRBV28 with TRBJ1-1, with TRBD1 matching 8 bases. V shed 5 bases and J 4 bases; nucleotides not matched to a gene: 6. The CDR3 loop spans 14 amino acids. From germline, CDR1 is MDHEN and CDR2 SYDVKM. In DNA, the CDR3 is TGTGCCAGCAGTAACACAGGGGGTGTCACTGAAGCTTTCTTT. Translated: CASSNTGGVTEAFF. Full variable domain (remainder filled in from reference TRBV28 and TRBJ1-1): DVKVTQSSRYLVKRTGEKVFLECVQDMDHENMFWYRQDPGLGLRLIYFSYDVKMKEKGDIPEGYSVSREKKERFSLILESASTNQTSMYLCASSNTGGVTEAFFGQGTRLTVV.